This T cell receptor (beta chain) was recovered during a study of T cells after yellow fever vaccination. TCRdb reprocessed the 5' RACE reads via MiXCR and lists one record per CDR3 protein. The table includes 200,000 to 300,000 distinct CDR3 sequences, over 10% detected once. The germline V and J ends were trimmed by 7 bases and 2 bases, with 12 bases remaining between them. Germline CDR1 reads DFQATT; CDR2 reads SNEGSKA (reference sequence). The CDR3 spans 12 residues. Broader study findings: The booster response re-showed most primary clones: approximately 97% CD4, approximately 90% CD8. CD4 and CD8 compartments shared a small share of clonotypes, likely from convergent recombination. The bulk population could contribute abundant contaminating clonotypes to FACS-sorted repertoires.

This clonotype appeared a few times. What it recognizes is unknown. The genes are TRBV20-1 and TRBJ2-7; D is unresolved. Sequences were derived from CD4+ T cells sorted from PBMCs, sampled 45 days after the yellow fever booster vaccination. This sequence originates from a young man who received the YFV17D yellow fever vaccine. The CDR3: CSGAQGPYEQYF. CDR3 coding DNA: TGCAGTGGGGCCCAAGGCCCCTACGAGCAGTACTTC.